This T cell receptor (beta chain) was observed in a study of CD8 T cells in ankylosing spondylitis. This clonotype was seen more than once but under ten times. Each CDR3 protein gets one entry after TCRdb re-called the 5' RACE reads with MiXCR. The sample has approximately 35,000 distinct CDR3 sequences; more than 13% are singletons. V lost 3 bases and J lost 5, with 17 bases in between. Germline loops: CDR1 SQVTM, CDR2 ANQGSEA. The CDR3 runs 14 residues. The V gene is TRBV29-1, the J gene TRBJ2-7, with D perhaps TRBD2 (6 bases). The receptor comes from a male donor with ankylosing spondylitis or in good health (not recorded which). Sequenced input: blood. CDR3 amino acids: CSVDQRGTGDEQYF. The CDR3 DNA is TGCAGCGTTGACCAAAGAGGGACGGGGGACGAGCAGTACTTC.